What follows are 20 T cell receptor beta chains derived from one specimen sequenced in a study of cytomegalovirus exposure and HLA in healthy donors. In the PCR, 60 Vbeta and 13 Jbeta primers were used. Clones were sequenced by immunoSEQ multiplex PCR, and TCRdb holds only the in-frame ones, with some missing. Among about 43,000 clones listed, about 72% were seen once. Sequenced input: PBMCs. The receptors here all came from a man younger than 40 in good health and CMV-seronegative.

The CDR3 loop is CASSEQAGLSGNTIYF. In DNA form, the CDR3 reads TGTGCCAGCAGTGAACAGGCAGGGTTGTCTGGAAACACCATATATTTT. The chain recombines TRBV2 with TRBJ1-3; possible D gene TRBD1, 5 bases. V dropped 2 bases and J dropped 1 base, with 12 bases sitting between them. The germline V gene encodes CDR1 SNHLY and CDR2 FYNNEI. The CDR3 covers 16 residues.

The V gene is TRBV6-5, the J gene TRBJ2-1; TRBD2 agrees at 9 bases. The CDR3 sequence is 15 residues long. V lost 6 bases and J lost 6; bases outside the gene matches: 9. In germline, CDR1 is MNHEY, CDR2 SVGAGI. CDR3 sequence: CASSPTGTSRNEQFF. CDR3 sequence (DNA): TGTGCCAGCAGCCCGACCGGGACTAGCCGCAATGAGCAGTTCTTC.

This chain connects TRBV7-2 to TRBJ2-7, with D unclear. Trimming cost V 6 bases and J 3 bases, with 9 bases left between them. CDR1 and CDR2 from the germline V gene are SGHTA and FQGNSA. The CDR3 covers 12 residues. The CDR3 region is CASSLPLYEQYF. CDR3 DNA sequence: TGTGCCAGCAGTCTTCCACTCTACGAGCAGTACTTC.

The chain uses TRBV29-1 and TRBJ2-7; D not resolved. V was pared by 4 bases and J by 2 bases, with 6 bases between. This CDR3 has 11 amino acids. CDR1 is SQVTM, CDR2 ANQGSEA, per germline. Written as DNA, the CDR3 is TGCAGCGTTGGTCTCCCCTACGAGCAGTACTTC. It codes for CSVGLPYEQYF.

In this sample, this clone turned up once. This chain uses TRBV19 with TRBJ2-1; maybe TRBD1 (6 bases). V shed 4 bases and J shed 10 bases, with 17 bases lying between them. Germline V lookup: CDR1 LNHDA, CDR2 SQIVND (reference sequence). This CDR3 is built from 14 residues. CDR3 nucleotides: TGTGCCAGTAGTAGGGGGCGGCCCATGGGAGAGCAGTTCTTC. It translates to CASSRGRPMGEQFF.

The chain links TRBV11-2 to TRBJ2-1; TRBD2 aligns across 12 bases. CDR1 is SGHAT, CDR2 FQNNGV, per germline. V shed 6 bases and J 3 bases; nucleotides not matched to a gene: 6. The CDR3 has 16 residues. The CDR3 here is CASRPRLAGDYNEQFF. CDR3 bases: TGTGCCAGCAGACCAAGACTAGCGGGGGACTACAATGAGCAGTTCTTC.

This chain connects TRBV7-2 to TRBJ1-1, with a tentative D call TRBD1 (5 bases). Between the trimmed V and J ends, which lost 5 bases and 10 bases, there was a span of 23 bases. Germline V CDR1 and CDR2: SGHTA, FQGNSA. The CDR3 runs 15 residues. The CDR3, as DNA: TGTGCCAGCAGCCCCTTTCGAGAGGCGCAGGGTTCAGCTTTCTTT. It is translated as CASSPFREAQGSAFF.

This chain connects TRBV5-4 to TRBJ1-1; a weak D match, TRBD1 (6 bases). This CDR3 is built from 15 residues. V lost 4 bases and J 1 base, leaving 14 bases between the germline ends. From germline, CDR1 is SGHNT and CDR2 YYREEE (reference sequence). The CDR3: CASSLRGVENTEAFF. Written as DNA, the CDR3 is TGTGCCAGCAGCCTCAGGGGTGTGGAGAACACTGAAGCTTTCTTT. The variable domain in full, completed from reference TRBV5-4 and TRBJ1-1, reads ETGVTQSPTHLIKTRGQQVTLRCSSQSGHNTVSWYQQALGQGPQFIFQYYREEENGRGNFPPRFSGLQFPNYSSELNVNALELDDSALYLCASSLRGVENTEAFFGQGTRLTVV.

This chain connects TRBV7-3 to TRBJ2-1; 8 nucleotides line up with TRBD2. The CDR3 is made up of 13 amino acids. From germline, CDR1 is SGHTA and CDR2 FQGTGA. V lost 2 bases, J lost 12 bases, and 6 bases stayed unmatched. The CDR3 coding sequence is TGTGCCAGCAGCTTAGAAGCGGGAGAGGCGCAGTTCTTC. It specifies CASSLEAGEAQFF.

Notes on this clone: A read error may account for a junction end that differs from germline. J is TRBJ2-7 and V is TRBV7-9; 12 positions match TRBD1. The germline CDR1 and CDR2 sequences are SEHNR and FQNEAQ (reference sequence). CDR3 length equals 17 residues. CDR3 in amino acids: CSSSAGTGGFFGYEQYF. In DNA, the CDR3 is TGTTCCAGCAGCGCCGGGACAGGGGGCTTCTTCGGCTACGAGCAGTACTTC. Together with reference TRBV7-9 and TRBJ2-7, the CDR3 gives the full variable domain: DTGVSQNPRHKITKRGQNVTFRCDPISEHNRLYWYRQTLGQGPEFLTYFQNEAQLEKSRLLSDRFSAERPKGSFSTLEIQRTEQGDSAMYLCSSSAGTGGFFGYEQYFGPGTRLTVT.

The chain is built from TRBV19 and TRBJ2-7; tentative D call: TRBD2 (6 bases). Trimming pared 3 bases from V and 3 bases from J, leaving 15 bases between. Germline CDR1 is LNHDA and CDR2 is SQIVND (reference sequence). CDR3 length: 15 residues. CDR3 protein: CASSISLREYYEQYF. DNA of the CDR3: TGTGCCAGTAGTATCAGCCTACGGGAGTACTACGAGCAGTACTTC.

V is TRBV10-3 and J is TRBJ1-2; 7 nucleotides align to TRBD1. Per germline, CDR1 ENHRY and CDR2 SYGVKD. The CDR3 totals 16 residues. V lost 0 bases and J lost 8; bases outside the gene matches: 12. CDR3 in amino acids: CAISESFSGQRSGYTF. CDR3 sequence (DNA): TGTGCCATCAGTGAGTCCTTCTCGGGACAGAGAAGCGGCTACACCTTC.

This clone was detected only a few times. The chain has TRBV27 and TRBJ2-5; D is undetermined. V lost 2 bases and J lost 0, with 7 bases in between. The CDR3 extends over 14 amino acids. Per the germline V gene, CDR1 is MNHEY and CDR2 is SMNVEV (reference sequence). In DNA, the CDR3 is TGTGCCAGCAGTTTAGGGCCCAACCAAGAGACCCAGTACTTC. Translating it yields CASSLGPNQETQYF.

This clone was counted once. The chain combines TRBV2 with TRBJ2-2; D might be TRBD2 (6 bases). This CDR3 is 15 amino acids long. CDR1 is SNHLY, CDR2 FYNNEI, per germline. V was trimmed by 7 bases and J by 0 bases, leaving 12 bases between them. Here the CDR3 DNA reads TGTGCCAGCACCCCGACTAGGGCGAACACCGGGGAGCTGTTTTTT. It is translated as CASTPTRANTGELFF.

V is TRBV9 and J is TRBJ2-3; 8 bases map to TRBD1. Germline assignment: CDR1 SGDLS and CDR2 YYNGEE. The V and J ends lost 8 bases and 5 bases, in that order; junction bases with no gene match: 4. The CDR3 is 12 residues long. As DNA, the CDR3 is TGTGCCAGTGGACAGGGTCAAGATACGCAGTATTTT. Translating it yields CASGQGQDTQYF.

V gene TRBV5-1 combines with J gene TRBJ2-7; D perhaps matches TRBD2 (6 bases). CDR3 length equals 15 residues. Germline CDR1 reads SGHRS; CDR2 reads YFSETQ. Trimming removed 1 base from V and 4 bases from J, with 15 bases in between. The CDR3 sequence is CASSLQAAGPYEQYF. The DNA of the CDR3 is TGCGCCAGCAGCTTGCAAGCGGCGGGGCCTTACGAGCAGTACTTC. Filled out from reference TRBV5-1 and TRBJ2-7, the complete variable domain reads KAGVTQTPRYLIKTRGQQVTLSCSPISGHRSVSWYQQTPGQGLQFLFEYFSETQRNKGNFPGRFSGRQFSNSRSEMNVSTLELGDSALYLCASSLQAAGPYEQYFGPGTRLTVT.

CDR3 nucleotide sequence: TGTGCCAGCAGCAAATGGATGCCCAGGGGTCCCACTGAAGCTTTCTTT. Its protein product is CASSKWMPRGPTEAFF. The chain links TRBV21-1 to TRBJ1-1; the D segment call TRBD1 is taken from the table without a DNA check. TRBV21-1 is classified as a pseudogene. CDR3 length equals 16 residues.

Turning to this clone: A junction boundary mismatches the germline segment, possibly from a read error. The chain recombines TRBV7-9 with TRBJ2-7; TRBD2 aligns across 10 bases. Germline CDR1 is SEHNR and CDR2 is FQNEAQ (reference sequence). This CDR3 spans 15 amino acids. The CDR3 DNA follows: TGTTCCAGCAGCTTAGGCACAGCGGGAGGGCACGAGCAGTACTTC. Its protein is CSSSLGTAGGHEQYF. Full variable domain (remainder filled in from reference TRBV7-9 and TRBJ2-7): DTGVSQNPRHKITKRGQNVTFRCDPISEHNRLYWYRQTLGQGPEFLTYFQNEAQLEKSRLLSDRFSAERPKGSFSTLEIQRTEQGDSAMYLCSSSLGTAGGHEQYFGPGTRLTVT.

This chain links TRBV7-2 with TRBJ2-5; 12 bases are shared with TRBD2. V trimming: 11 bases; J trimming: 4 bases; junction bases outside the gene matches: 8. The CDR3 is 14 residues long. Germline CDR1 SGHTA, CDR2 FQGNSA. CDR3 nucleotide sequence: TGTGCCGGCCGACTAGCGGGAGTTGGAGAGACCCAGTACTTC. Its protein product is CAGRLAGVGETQYF.

Here the CDR3 DNA reads TGTGCCAGCAGTTCCCAGGGACTAGCGAAGTCTCCGCCGTACTTC. This codes for CASSSQGLAKSPPYF. This chain links TRBV27 with TRBJ2-4; 10 nucleotides agree with TRBD2. Losses at the gene ends were 4 bases for V and 15 bases for J; bases not matched to a gene: 15. Germline CDR1 reads MNHEY; CDR2 reads SMNVEV (reference sequence). CDR3 length equals 15 residues.